The 14 T cell receptor beta chains below were found in one sample sequenced in a study of blood T cell repertoires in COVID-19. Profiled with immunoSEQ multiplex PCR; TCRdb holds only in-frame clones, not every one. Of over 200,000 clones detected, 86% appear once; the ten largest clones hold around 10%. The sequenced sample consisted of peripheral blood. The receptors were gathered from a man aged 45 to 65 with COVID-19, enrolled during active disease.

The chain employs TRBV6-1 and TRBJ1-4; a possible D gene is TRBD1 (5 bases). The germline V gene encodes CDR1 MNHNS and CDR2 SASEGT. This CDR3 contains 12 residues. Trimming removed 6 bases at V and 7 bases at J, with 9 bases between. CDR3 sequence: CASSQDTEKLFF. Written as DNA, the CDR3 is TGTGCCAGCAGCCAGGACACTGAAAAACTGTTTTTT.

Here the CDR3 reads CASSEHLAGGGNEQFF. The CDR3 bases are TGTGCCAGCAGTGAACACCTAGCGGGAGGAGGGAATGAGCAGTTCTTC. The J gene is TRBJ2-1, the V gene TRBV6-1; 11 nucleotides line up with TRBD2. CDR3 length: 16 residues. The trim removed 2 bases at V and 7 bases at J, leaving 7 bases unmatched. Germline CDR1 is MNHNS and CDR2 is SASEGT.

For the CDR3, the DNA is TGCGCCAGCAGCTTGGTAGGGACTAGCGGCAAGCAGTTCTTC. Translation: CASSLVGTSGKQFF. J is TRBJ2-1 and V is TRBV5-1, with 11 bases matching TRBD2. In germline, CDR1 is SGHRS, CDR2 YFSETQ. V shed 0 bases and J 11 bases; nucleotides not matched to a gene: 4. The CDR3 has 14 amino acids. Full variable domain (rest looked up from reference TRBV5-1 and TRBJ2-1): KAGVTQTPRYLIKTRGQQVTLSCSPISGHRSVSWYQQTPGQGLQFLFEYFSETQRNKGNFPGRFSGRQFSNSRSEMNVSTLELGDSALYLCASSLVGTSGKQFFGPGTRLTVL.

The rearrangement joins TRBV5-4 to TRBJ2-5; 13 positions match TRBD2. Germline trimming cut 4 bases from V and 2 bases from J; bases unmatched to any gene: 2. Germline V gene sequence: CDR1 SGHNT, CDR2 YYREEE (reference sequence). This CDR3 is 15 amino acids long. CDR3 region: CASSGGLAGQETQYF. CDR3 coding DNA: TGTGCCAGCAGCGGGGGACTAGCGGGGCAAGAGACCCAGTACTTC. The entire variable domain, with the rest obtained from reference TRBV5-4 and TRBJ2-5, is as follows: ETGVTQSPTHLIKTRGQQVTLRCSSQSGHNTVSWYQQALGQGPQFIFQYYREEENGRGNFPPRFSGLQFPNYSSELNVNALELDDSALYLCASSGGLAGQETQYFGPGTRLLVL.

The chain joins TRBV12-5 to TRBJ2-7; 7 nucleotides match TRBD2. Germline V CDR1 and CDR2: LGHNT, FRNRAP. This CDR3 has 14 amino acids. The J segment lost 6 bases and the V segment lost 3 bases, leaving 8 bases of the junction unmatched. CDR3 sequence reads: CASGFRLAEAEQYF. The CDR3 DNA reads TGTGCTAGTGGTTTTAGGCTAGCGGAGGCCGAGCAGTACTTC.

This clone was seen a handful of times. V is TRBV6-5 and J is TRBJ1-5, with TRBD1 as a possible D gene (6 bases). V lost 3 bases and J 5 bases, leaving 8 bases between the germline ends. In germline, CDR1 is MNHEY, CDR2 SVGAGI. The CDR3 consists of 13 residues. CDR3 amino acids: CASSYKGDQPQHF. The CDR3 region has the DNA TGTGCCAGCAGTTATAAGGGGGATCAGCCCCAGCATTTT.

The chain is built from TRBV10-3 and TRBJ1-5, with D unclear. CDR1 is ENHRY and CDR2 is SYGVKD in the germline V gene. The V end was cut by 2 bases, the J end by 0 bases, with 8 bases between. This CDR3 is 15 amino acids long. Written as DNA, the CDR3 is TGTGCCATCAGTGAGGGAATAGCTAGCAATCAGCCCCAGCATTTT. It specifies CAISEGIASNQPQHF.

The CDR3 DNA reads TGTGCCAGCAGTTTTAACGGTCGACTAGCGGGATCAGATACGCAGTATTTT. Translating it yields CASSFNGRLAGSDTQYF. The chain couples TRBV27 to TRBJ2-3; 11 nucleotides match TRBD2. With V trimmed by 3 bases and J by 4 bases, 9 bases remained unmatched. The CDR3 runs to 17 residues. Germline V gene data show CDR1 as MNHEY and CDR2 as SMNVEV (reference sequence).

On this clone: No conserved phenylalanine or tryptophan is present at the end of the CDR3, so a read error is the likely explanation. The limits of the CDR3 on the DNA are not certain, so only TCRdb's listed CDR3 is given. The chain recombines TRBV23-1 with TRBJ1-2; the listed D gene, TRBD1, was not tested against the DNA. Being an ORF, TRBV23-1 has a function that is uncertain. The CDR3 is 14 amino acids in total, end residues counted. The CDR3: CASTQGEGELWLHL.

The chain joins TRBV10-3 to TRBJ2-6, with D perhaps TRBD1 (5 bases). The V end was cut by 1 base, the J end by 3 bases, with 16 bases between. Per the germline V gene, CDR1 is ENHRY and CDR2 is SYGVKD. This CDR3 region has 18 residues. For the CDR3, the DNA is TGTGCCATCAGTGAGTTCAGGGTCGACTTTCGTGGGGCCAACGTCCTGACTTTC. Its protein product is CAISEFRVDFRGANVLTF.

The chain is built from TRBV25-1 and TRBJ2-3; D not resolved. V was clipped by 6 bases and J by 4 bases, with 8 bases between them. Germline V gene lookup returns CDR1 MGHDK and CDR2 SYGVNS. The CDR3 runs 12 residues. CDR3 in DNA: TGTGCCAGCAGGACCGCGGCAGATACGCAGTATTTT. Amino acid sequence: CASRTAADTQYF.

This clone appeared once. The genes are TRBV27 and TRBJ2-1; tentatively, D is TRBD1 (6 bases). This CDR3 has 16 amino acids. The germline V gene has CDR1 MNHEY and CDR2 SMNVEV (reference sequence). Trimming cost V 5 bases and J 5 bases, with 19 bases left between them. CDR3 region: CASSDLQGTRHNEQFF. Written as DNA, the CDR3 is TGTGCCAGCAGTGACTTACAGGGAACTCGCCACAATGAGCAGTTCTTC.

Only a few counts were recorded for this clone. The chain has TRBV6-5 and TRBJ1-3; 7 nucleotides match TRBD1. After removal of 6 bases from V and 2 bases from J, the junction contained 7 bases not matched to a gene. This CDR3 comprises 15 residues. Germline V gene lookup returns CDR1 MNHEY and CDR2 SVGAGI. Written as DNA, the CDR3 is TGTGCCAGCAGGACTAGACAGGGTGCTGGAAACACCATATATTTT. Its protein product is CASRTRQGAGNTIYF.

V and J are TRBV29-1 and TRBJ2-2; 7 nucleotides agree with TRBD1. V shed 5 bases, J shed 2 bases, and the junction held 5 bases outside the gene matches. CDR1 is SQVTM, CDR2 ANQGSEA, per germline. The CDR3 runs to 14 residues. CDR3 bases: TGCAGCGTTTCCGGGACAGCCAACACCGGGGAGCTGTTTTTT. This translates into CSVSGTANTGELFF.